The clone carrying this TCR beta chain has just a few counts. No antigen is known for it. This sample is part of a study of blood T cells in healthy people across ages. Then a second PCR, running about 6 to 11 cycles, was carried out with a sample-barcoded 5' primer and a J-beta primer mix. TCRdb analysed the 5' RACE reads with MiXCR anew, one entry per CDR3 protein. The sample lists 800,000 or so distinct CDR3 sequences; approximately 25% were seen once. Regarding the study as a whole: The fall in TCR beta diversity per million T cells was roughly linear with age.

V trimming: 0 bases; J trimming: 4 bases; junction bases outside the gene matches: 13. CDR1 LGHDT and CDR2 YNNKEL come from the germline V gene (reference sequence). The CDR3 is made up of 19 amino acids. This same sample was also taken into another study, of T cells of mothers and their children.

This sequence originates from a boy between 10 and 17 years old in good health. Source material: blood. The rearrangement uses TRBV3-1 and TRBJ2-1; 9 bases fit TRBD2. DNA for the CDR3: TGTGCCAGCAGCCAAGATCATGGAAACCTAGCGGGGACTTACAATGAGCAGTTCTTC. Amino acid sequence: CASSQDHGNLAGTYNEQFF.